This T cell receptor beta chain was obtained from a study of shared clonotypes between healthy human individuals. CDR3 size: 16 residues. The V and J ends lost 0 bases and 5 bases, in that order; junction bases with no gene match: 8. Germline V CDR1 and CDR2: LGHNA, YNFKEQ. A note on this clone: What it binds is unknown.

None of the donors, who were healthy HIV-negative adults, had recently had acute infections or vaccinations. Here immunoSEQ multiplex PCR was the method, and the copy in TCRdb shows in-frame clones only, minus some. The repertoire holds a few million clones, 85% to 95% seen once, with 0.37% in the top ten. Study-wide results and limits: Naive subsets usually exceeded memory subsets in estimated richness. Generation probabilities of non-shared clonotypes were lower (relative to those shared by all four donors).

The chain recombines TRBV4-2 with TRBJ2-3, with TRBD2 matching 7 bases. This receptor was taken from a man between 18 and 29 years old in good health. Some clones in this sample may be carry-over from other donors' samples. The sequencing sample was made of naive CD4+ T cells from PBMCs. Subset reported: CD45RA+ positively selected. CDR3 protein: CASSQDQGGSGDTQYF. The CDR3, as DNA: TGTGCCAGCAGCCAAGATCAGGGCGGGAGCGGAGATACGCAGTATTTT.